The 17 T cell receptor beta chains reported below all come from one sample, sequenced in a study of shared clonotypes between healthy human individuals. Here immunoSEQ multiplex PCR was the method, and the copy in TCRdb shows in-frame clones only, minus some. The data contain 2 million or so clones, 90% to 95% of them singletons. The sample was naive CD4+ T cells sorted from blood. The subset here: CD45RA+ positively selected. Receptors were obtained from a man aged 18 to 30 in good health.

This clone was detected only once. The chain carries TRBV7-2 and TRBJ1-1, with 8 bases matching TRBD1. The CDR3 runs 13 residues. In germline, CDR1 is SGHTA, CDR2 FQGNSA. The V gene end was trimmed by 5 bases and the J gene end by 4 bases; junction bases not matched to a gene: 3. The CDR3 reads CASSKDRVTEAFF. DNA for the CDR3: TGTGCCAGCAGCAAGGACAGGGTCACTGAAGCTTTCTTT.

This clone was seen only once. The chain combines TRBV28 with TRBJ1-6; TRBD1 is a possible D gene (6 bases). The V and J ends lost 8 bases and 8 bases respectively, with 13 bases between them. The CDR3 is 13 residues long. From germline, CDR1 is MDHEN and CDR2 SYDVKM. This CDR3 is CASRGQYDSPLHF. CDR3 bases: TGTGCCAGCCGGGGGCAGTATGATTCACCCCTCCACTTT.

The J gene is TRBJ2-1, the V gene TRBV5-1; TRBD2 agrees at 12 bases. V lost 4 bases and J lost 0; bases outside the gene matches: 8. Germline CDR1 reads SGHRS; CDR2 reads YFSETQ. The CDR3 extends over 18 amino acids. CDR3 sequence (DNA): TGCGCCAGCAGCGAGACTAGCGGGGGCCTTTTCTCCTACAATGAGCAGTTCTTC. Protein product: CASSETSGGLFSYNEQFF. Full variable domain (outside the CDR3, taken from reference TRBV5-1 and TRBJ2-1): KAGVTQTPRYLIKTRGQQVTLSCSPISGHRSVSWYQQTPGQGLQFLFEYFSETQRNKGNFPGRFSGRQFSNSRSEMNVSTLELGDSALYLCASSETSGGLFSYNEQFFGPGTRLTVL.

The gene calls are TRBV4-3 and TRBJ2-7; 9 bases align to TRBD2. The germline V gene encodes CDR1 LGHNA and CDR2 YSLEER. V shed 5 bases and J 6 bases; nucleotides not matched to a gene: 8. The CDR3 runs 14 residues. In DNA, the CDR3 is TGCGCCAGCAGCAAGGGGACAGCGGGAGGCGAGCAGTACTTC. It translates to CASSKGTAGGEQYF.

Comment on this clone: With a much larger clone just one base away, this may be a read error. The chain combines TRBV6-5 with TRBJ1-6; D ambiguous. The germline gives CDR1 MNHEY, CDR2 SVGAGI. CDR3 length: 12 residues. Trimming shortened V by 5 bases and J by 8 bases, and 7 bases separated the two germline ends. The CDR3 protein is CASSGRYSPLHF. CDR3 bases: TGTGCCAGCAGTGGCCGATATTCACCCCTCCACTTT.

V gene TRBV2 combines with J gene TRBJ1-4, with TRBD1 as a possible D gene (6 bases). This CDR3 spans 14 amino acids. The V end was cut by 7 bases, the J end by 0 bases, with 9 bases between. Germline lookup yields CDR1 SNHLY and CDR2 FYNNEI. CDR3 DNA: TGTGCCAGCACCCAGGGGACAACTAATGAAAAACTGTTTTTT. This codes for CASTQGTTNEKLFF.

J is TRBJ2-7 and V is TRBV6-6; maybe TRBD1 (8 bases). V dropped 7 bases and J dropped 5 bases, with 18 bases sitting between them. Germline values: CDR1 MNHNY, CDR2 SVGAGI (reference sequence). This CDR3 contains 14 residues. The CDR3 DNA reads TGTGCCAGCACTGGACAGGGAGGGCGGAACGAGCAGTACTTC. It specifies CASTGQGGRNEQYF.

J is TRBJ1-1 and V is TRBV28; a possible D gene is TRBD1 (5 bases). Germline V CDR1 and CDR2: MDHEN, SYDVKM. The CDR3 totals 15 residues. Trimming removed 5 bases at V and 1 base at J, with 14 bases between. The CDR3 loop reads CASSRHSTGNTEAFF. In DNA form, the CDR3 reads TGTGCCAGCAGTAGACACTCTACAGGGAACACTGAAGCTTTCTTT.

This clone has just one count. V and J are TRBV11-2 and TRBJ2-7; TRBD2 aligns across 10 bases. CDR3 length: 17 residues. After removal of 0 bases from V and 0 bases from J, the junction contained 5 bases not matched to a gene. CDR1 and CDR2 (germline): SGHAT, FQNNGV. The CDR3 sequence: CASSLDQLAGSSYEQYF. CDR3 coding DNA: TGTGCCAGCAGCTTAGATCAACTAGCGGGATCCTCCTACGAGCAGTACTTC. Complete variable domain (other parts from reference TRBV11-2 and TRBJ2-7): EAGVAQSPRYKIIEKRQSVAFWCNPISGHATLYWYQQILGQGPKLLIQFQNNGVVDDSQLPKDRFSAERLKGVDSTLKIQPAKLEDSAVYLCASSLDQLAGSSYEQYFGPGTRLTVT.

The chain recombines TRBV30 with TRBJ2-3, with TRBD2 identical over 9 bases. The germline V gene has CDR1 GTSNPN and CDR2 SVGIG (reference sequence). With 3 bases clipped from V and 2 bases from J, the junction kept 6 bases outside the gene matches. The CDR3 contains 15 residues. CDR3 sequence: CAWSVASGDTDTQYF. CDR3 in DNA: TGTGCCTGGAGCGTGGCTAGCGGGGACACAGATACGCAGTATTTT.

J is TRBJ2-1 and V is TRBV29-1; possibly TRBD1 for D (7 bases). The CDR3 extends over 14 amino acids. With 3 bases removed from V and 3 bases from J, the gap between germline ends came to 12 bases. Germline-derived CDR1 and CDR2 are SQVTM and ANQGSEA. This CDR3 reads CSVEAGQIYNEQFF. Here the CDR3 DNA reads TGCAGCGTTGAGGCGGGACAGATCTACAATGAGCAGTTCTTC.

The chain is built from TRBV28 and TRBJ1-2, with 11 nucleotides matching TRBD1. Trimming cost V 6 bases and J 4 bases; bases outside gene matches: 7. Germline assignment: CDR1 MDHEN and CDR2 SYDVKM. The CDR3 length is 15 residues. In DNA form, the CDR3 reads TGTGCCAGCAGGCGAGGGACAGGGGGGAGCTATGGCTACACCTTC. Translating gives CASRRGTGGSYGYTF.

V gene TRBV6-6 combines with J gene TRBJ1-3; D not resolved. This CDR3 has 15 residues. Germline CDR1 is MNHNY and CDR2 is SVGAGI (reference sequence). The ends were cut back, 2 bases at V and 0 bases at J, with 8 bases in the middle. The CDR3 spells CASSYDLISGNTIYF. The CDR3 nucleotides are TGTGCCAGCAGTTACGATTTGATCTCTGGAAACACCATATATTTT.

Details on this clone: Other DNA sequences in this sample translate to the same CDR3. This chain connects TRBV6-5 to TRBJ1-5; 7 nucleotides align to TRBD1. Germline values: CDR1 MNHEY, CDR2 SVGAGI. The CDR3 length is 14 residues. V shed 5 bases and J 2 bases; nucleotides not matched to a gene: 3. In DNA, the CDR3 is TGTGCCAGCAGTCGACAGGGAGGCAATCAGCCCCAGCATTTT. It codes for CASSRQGGNQPQHF.

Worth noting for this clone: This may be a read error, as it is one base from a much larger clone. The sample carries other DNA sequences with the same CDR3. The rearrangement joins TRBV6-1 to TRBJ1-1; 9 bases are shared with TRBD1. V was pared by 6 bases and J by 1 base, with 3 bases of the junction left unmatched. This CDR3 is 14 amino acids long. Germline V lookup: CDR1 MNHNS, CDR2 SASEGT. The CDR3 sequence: CASSSQGANTEAFF. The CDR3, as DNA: TGTGCCAGCAGCTCACAGGGGGCGAACACTGAAGCTTTCTTT.

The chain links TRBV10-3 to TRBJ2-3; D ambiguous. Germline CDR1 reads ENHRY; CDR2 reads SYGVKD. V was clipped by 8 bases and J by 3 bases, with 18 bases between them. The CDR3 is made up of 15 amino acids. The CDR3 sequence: CAILKAGPGTDTQYF. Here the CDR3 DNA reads TGTGCCATCCTGAAAGCAGGCCCCGGAACAGATACGCAGTATTTT.

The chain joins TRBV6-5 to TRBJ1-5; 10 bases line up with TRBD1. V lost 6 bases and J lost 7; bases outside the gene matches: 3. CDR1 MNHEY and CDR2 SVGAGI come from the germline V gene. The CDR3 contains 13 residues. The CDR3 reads CASRPDRGQPQHF. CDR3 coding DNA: TGTGCCAGCAGGCCGGACAGGGGGCAGCCCCAGCATTTT.